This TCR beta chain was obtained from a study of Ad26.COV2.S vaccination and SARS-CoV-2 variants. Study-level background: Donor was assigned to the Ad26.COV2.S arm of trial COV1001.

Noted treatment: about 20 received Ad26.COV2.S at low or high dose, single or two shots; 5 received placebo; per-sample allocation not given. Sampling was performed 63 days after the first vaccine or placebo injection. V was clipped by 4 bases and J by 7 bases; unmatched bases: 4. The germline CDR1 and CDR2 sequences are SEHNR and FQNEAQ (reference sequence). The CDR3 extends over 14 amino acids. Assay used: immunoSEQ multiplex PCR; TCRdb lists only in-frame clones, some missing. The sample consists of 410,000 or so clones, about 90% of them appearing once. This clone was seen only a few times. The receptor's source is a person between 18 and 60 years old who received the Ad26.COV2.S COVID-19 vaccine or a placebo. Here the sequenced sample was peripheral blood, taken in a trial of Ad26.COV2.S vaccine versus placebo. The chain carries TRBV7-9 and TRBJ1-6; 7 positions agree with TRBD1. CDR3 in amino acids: CASSYRDRNSPLHF. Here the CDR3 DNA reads TGTGCCAGCAGCTACCGGGACAGAAATTCACCCCTCCACTTT.